The clone carrying this TCR beta chain was seen at least ten times. Its specificity is unknown. These data belong to a study of beta chain features in type 1 diabetes. Populations isolated by sorting all had purity greater than 98%. Since all of the isolated RNA was reverse transcribed, expressed TCRB transcripts were what got sequenced. Profiling relied on immunoSEQ multiplex PCR, and the TCRdb table lists in-frame clones only, not all of them. The table has more than 300,000 clones, approximately 8.2% seen once. The CDR3 spans 11 residues. Germline values: CDR1 SNHLY, CDR2 FYNNEI. V lost 4 bases and J 4 bases, leaving 4 bases between the germline ends. Study-wide results and caveats: Equally in patients and controls, PCR might preferentially amplify shorter templates. Type 1 diabetes patients showed a moderate but significant shortening of TCRB CDR3s in all four CD4+ subsets.

The chain carries TRBV2 and TRBJ1-1; D call uncertain. The sample taken for sequencing was central memory CD4+ T cells from blood. The source of this sequence is a woman aged 18-35 years in good health. The CDR3 reads CASSAFTEAFF. CDR3 sequence (DNA): TGTGCCAGCAGTGCTTTCACTGAAGCTTTCTTT.